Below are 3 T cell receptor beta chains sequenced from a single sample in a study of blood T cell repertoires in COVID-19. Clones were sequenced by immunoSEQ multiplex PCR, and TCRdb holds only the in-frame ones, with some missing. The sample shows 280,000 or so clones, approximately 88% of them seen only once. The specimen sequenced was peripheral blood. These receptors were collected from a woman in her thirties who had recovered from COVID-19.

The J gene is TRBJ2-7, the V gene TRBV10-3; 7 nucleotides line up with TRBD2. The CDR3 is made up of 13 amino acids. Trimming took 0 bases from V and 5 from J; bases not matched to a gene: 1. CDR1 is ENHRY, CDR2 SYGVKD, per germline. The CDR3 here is CAISESRGDEQYF. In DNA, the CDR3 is TGTGCCATCAGTGAGTCACGGGGGGACGAGCAGTACTTC.

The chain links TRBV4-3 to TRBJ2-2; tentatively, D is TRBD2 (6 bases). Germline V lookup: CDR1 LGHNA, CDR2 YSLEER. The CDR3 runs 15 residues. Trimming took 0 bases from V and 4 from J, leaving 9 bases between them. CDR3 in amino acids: CASSQDGRPTGELFF. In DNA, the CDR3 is TGCGCCAGCAGCCAAGACGGGAGACCCACCGGGGAGCTGTTTTTT.

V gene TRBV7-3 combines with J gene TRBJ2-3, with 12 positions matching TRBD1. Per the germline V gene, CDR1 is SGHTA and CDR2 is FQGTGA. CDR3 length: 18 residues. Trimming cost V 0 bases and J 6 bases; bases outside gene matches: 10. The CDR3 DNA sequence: TGTGCCAGCAGCTTAACCGCCCTGGGACAGGGGGCCACGGATACGCAGTATTTT. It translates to CASSLTALGQGATDTQYF. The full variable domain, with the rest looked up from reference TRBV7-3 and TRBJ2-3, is GAGVSQTPSNKVTEKGKYVELRCDPISGHTALYWYRQSLGQGPEFLIYFQGTGAADDSGLPNDRFFAVRPEGSVSTLKIQRTERGDSAVYLCASSLTALGQGATDTQYFGPGTRLTVL.